Listed here is a single TCR beta chain. The antigen is undetermined. Assay: immunoSEQ multiplex PCR; the TCRdb copy retains only in-frame clones and omits some. Here the sample spans tens of thousands of clones, 70% to 80% being singletons. This record comes from a study of memory CD4+ T cells and cytomegalovirus serostatus. V lost 3 bases and J 2 bases, leaving 20 bases between the germline ends. The CDR3 is 17 residues long. CDR1 is SGHRS and CDR2 is YFSETQ in the germline V gene. The sort gate was single viable CD3+CD4+CD8-CD45RO+ cells for memory CD4+ T cells. CMV serostatus came from serum IgG against pp150, pp28, p38, p52. Study-wide points: Of 164 reported CMV TCRbeta sequences, around 63 were found in memory CD4+ repertoires.

The sample consisted of memory CD4+ T cells from blood. The receptor's source is an adult in good health and CMV-seropositive. The V call is TRBV5-1, the J call TRBJ1-1, with D hard to call. The CDR3: CASSSLPRDDGNTEAFF. The CDR3 nucleotides are TGCGCCAGCAGCTCGTTGCCGCGGGATGACGGCAACACTGAAGCTTTCTTT.